Described below is a single T cell receptor beta chain sequence and its context. Here the CDR3 omits its conserved ending phenylalanine or tryptophan, so a read error is the likely source. The source of the sample is a study of Graves' ophthalmopathy and Graves' hyperthyroidism. CDR3 size: 18 residues. V lost 5 bases and J 7 bases, leaving 27 bases between the germline ends. Germline CDR1 reads SNHLY; CDR2 reads FYNNEI. The TCR beta CDR3 regions underwent amplification from RNA transcripts. HTBI primers were used in a first-round RT-PCR, which preceded a second-round multiplex PCR. Each CDR3 protein gets one entry after TCRdb re-called the multiplex PCR reads with MiXCR. The table has 740,000 or so distinct CDR3 sequences, 40% seen once.

The chain is built from TRBV2 and TRBJ1-5; weak D call: TRBD1 (5 bases). Material for sequencing was peripheral blood. The origin of this receptor is an adult man with Graves' ophthalmopathy. Written as DNA, the CDR3 is TGTGCCAGCAGTCAGGCGTTGGTTGGGGCAGGGTGGAGGCAGCCCCAGCATATT. It specifies CASSQALVGAGWRQPQHI.